This T cell receptor (beta chain) was profiled in a study of blood T cell repertoires in COVID-19. Donors were grouped by their self-reported clinical history. Symptom resolution, clearance, or two negative PCRs marked donors in Cohort 3 as recovered. Using immunoSEQ multiplex PCR, the repertoire was profiled, and TCRdb retains in-frame clones only, with some absent. The sample has roughly 250,000 clones, around 86% seen once. CDR3 length: 13 amino acids. The V and J ends lost 1 base and 7 bases respectively, with 10 bases between them. The specimen sequenced was PBMCs or T cells enriched from blood (not recorded which). The TCR was taken from a woman between 50 and 59 years old who had recovered from COVID-19. This sequence joins TRBV12-3 or TRBV12-4 and TRBJ1-1; D not certain. CDR3 nucleotides: TGTGCCAGCAGTTTAGGAGTCCGTGGTGAAGCTTTCTTT. It encodes CASSLGVRGEAFF.